Listed below are T cell receptor beta chains from one sample, sequenced in a study of beta chain features in type 1 diabetes. Sequencing was performed with immunoSEQ multiplex PCR; in TCRdb, only in-frame clones are kept and a portion is missing. The repertoire holds hundreds of thousands of clones, with around 13% as singletons. The sequenced material came from naive CD4+ T cells from blood. The receptor source for this set is a man between 18 and 29 years old in good health. Each CDR3 is given with its conserved first and last residue. D genes are given only for firm matches. Clone size, where shown, is once, few, many, or a class for clones that have expanded.

cdr3_length,v_call,j_call,d_call,clone_size,cdr3_nt,cdr3_aa
15,TRBV28,TRBJ2-5,NA,NA,TGTGCCAGCAGTACCAGGGACTGGTCTATAGGGACCCAGTACTTC,CASSTRDWSIGTQYF
14,TRBV7-2,TRBJ2-2,NA,few,TGTGCCAGCAGCTTAAGACTGACCACCGGGGAGCTGTTTTTT,CASSLRLTTGELFF
14,TRBV28,TRBJ2-7,TRBD2,few,TGTGCCAGCAGACGGACTAGCGGCACCTACGAGCAGTACTTC,CASRRTSGTYEQYF
13,TRBV19,TRBJ2-7,TRBD1,NA,TGTGCCAGTAAACGGACAGGGAGCAACGAGCAGTACTTC,CASKRTGSNEQYF
14,TRBV28,TRBJ2-7,NA,few,TGTGCCAGCAGTCAACCGGGATTCCGCTACGAGCAGTACTTC,CASSQPGFRYEQYF
16,TRBV7-6,TRBJ2-7,TRBD2,few,TGTGCCAGCAGCTTAGCGGGACTAGCGGGGGGCTACGAGCAGTACTTC,CASSLAGLAGGYEQYF
16,TRBV28,TRBJ1-2,TRBD1,few,TGTGCCAGCAGTTCGATCCTGGACAGGGGGAACTATGGCTACACCTTC,CASSSILDRGNYGYTF
14,TRBV7-9,TRBJ2-3,NA,many,TGTGCCAGCAGCAAATGGACAGTCAGAGATACGCAGTATTTT,CASSKWTVRDTQYF
16,TRBV5-1,TRBJ2-3,TRBD2,few,TGCGCCAGCAGCTTGGAACTAGCGGGGTCCGGGGATACGCAGTATTTT,CASSLELAGSGDTQYF
13,TRBV2,TRBJ2-2,NA,NA,TGTGCCAGCAGTCCCGGGATCGGCGGGGAGCTGTTTTTT,CASSPGIGGELFF
14,TRBV11-2,TRBJ2-7,TRBD1,few,TGTGCCAGCAGCCATACGGGACAGATATACGAGCAGTACTTC,CASSHTGQIYEQYF
14,TRBV28,TRBJ1-2,NA,NA,TGTGCCAGTAAATCGACAGGCCCCCCGGGGGGCTACACCTTC,CASKSTGPPGGYTF
14,TRBV9,TRBJ2-1,TRBD2,NA,TGTGCCAGCAGCACCACTAGCGGGATGAATGAGCAGTTCTTC,CASSTTSGMNEQFF
12,TRBV6-4,TRBJ1-6,TRBD1,NA,TGTGCCAGCGGAGACAGGGGCTCACCCCTCCACTTT,CASGDRGSPLHF
14,TRBV7-2,TRBJ2-5,NA,few,TGTGCCAGCAGCTTACATGCCGAGAAGGAGACCCAGTACTTC,CASSLHAEKETQYF
16,TRBV19,TRBJ2-4,TRBD1,few,TGTGCCAGTAGTATTAGGGCAGGGGGCGAATCAAACATTCAGTACTTC,CASSIRAGGESNIQYF
16,TRBV7-2,TRBJ2-7,TRBD2,few,TGTGCCAGCAGCCGAGGACTAGCGGGGGGGCAGGACGAGCAGTACTTC,CASSRGLAGGQDEQYF
15,TRBV7-2,TRBJ2-2,TRBD2,few,TGTGCCAGCAGATACGGGGGGGTCCGGACCGGGGAGCTGTTTTTT,CASRYGGVRTGELFF
17,TRBV28,TRBJ1-6,TRBD1,few,TGTGCCAGCAGGAGTTTAAGACAGGGTTCCTATAATTCACCCCTCCACTTT,CASRSLRQGSYNSPLHF
12,TRBV5-4,TRBJ2-7,TRBD1,few,TGTGCCAGCAGCTCGGGACAGTACGAGCAGTACTTC,CASSSGQYEQYF
16,TRBV9,TRBJ2-3,TRBD2,few,TGTGCCAGCAGCGATCGGACTAGTTACTACACAGATACGCAGTATTTT,CASSDRTSYYTDTQYF
13,TRBV5-1,TRBJ2-4,NA,NA,TGCGCCAGCAGCTCCGCACAGGGAAACATTCAGTACTTC,CASSSAQGNIQYF
14,TRBV7-2,TRBJ1-4,NA,few,TGTGCCAGCAGCCCCGGGGGGGCGCGGGAAAAACTGTTTTTT,CASSPGGAREKLFF
14,TRBV9,TRBJ2-3,NA,NA,TGTGCCAGCAGCGTAGAAGGGCGGACAAATACGCAGTATTTT,CASSVEGRTNTQYF
13,TRBV9,TRBJ1-4,NA,few,TGTGCCAGCAGCGTAGGGCAGAATGAAAAACTGTTTTTT,CASSVGQNEKLFF
14,TRBV7-6,TRBJ2-5,NA,few,TGTGCCAGCAGCCTTAACGCGGACCAAGAGACCCAGTACTTC,CASSLNADQETQYF
16,TRBV28,TRBJ2-1,TRBD1,few,TGTGCCAGCAAGGATATGCTGGGACAGGGGGCACATGAGCAGTTCTTC,CASKDMLGQGAHEQFF
14,TRBV2,TRBJ1-1,TRBD1,NA,TGTGCCAGCAGCGTCGCAGGGGGGATCGGTGAAGCTTTCTTT,CASSVAGGIGEAFF
13,TRBV30,TRBJ1-4,NA,NA,TGTGCCTGGCTTCGACCGGGGAATGAAAAACTGTTTTTT,CAWLRPGNEKLFF